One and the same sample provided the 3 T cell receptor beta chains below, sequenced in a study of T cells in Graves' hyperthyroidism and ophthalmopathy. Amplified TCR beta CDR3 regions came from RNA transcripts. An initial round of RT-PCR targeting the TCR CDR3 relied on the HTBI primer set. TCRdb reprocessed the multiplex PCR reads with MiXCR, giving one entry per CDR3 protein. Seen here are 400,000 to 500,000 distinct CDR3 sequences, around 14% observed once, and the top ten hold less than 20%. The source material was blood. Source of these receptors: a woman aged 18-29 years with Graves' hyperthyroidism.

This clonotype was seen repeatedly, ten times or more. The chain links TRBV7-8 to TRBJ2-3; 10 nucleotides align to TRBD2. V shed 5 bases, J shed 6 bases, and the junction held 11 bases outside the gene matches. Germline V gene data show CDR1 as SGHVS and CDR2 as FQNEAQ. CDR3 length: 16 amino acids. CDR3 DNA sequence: TGTGCCAGCAGCCGAATCAACCTAGCGGGAGCGGATACGCAGTATTTT. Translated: CASSRINLAGADTQYF.

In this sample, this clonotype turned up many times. CDR3 region: CASSQAYRGSDEKLFF. In DNA, the CDR3 is TGTGCCAGCAGCCAAGCTTACAGGGGATCAGATGAAAAACTGTTTTTT. The chain is built from TRBV3-1 and TRBJ1-4; TRBD1 agrees at 7 bases. V gave up 1 base and J gave up 6 bases; unmatched junction bases: 8. This CDR3 is 16 amino acids long. The V gene's germline CDR1 is LGHDT and CDR2 YNNKEL (reference sequence).

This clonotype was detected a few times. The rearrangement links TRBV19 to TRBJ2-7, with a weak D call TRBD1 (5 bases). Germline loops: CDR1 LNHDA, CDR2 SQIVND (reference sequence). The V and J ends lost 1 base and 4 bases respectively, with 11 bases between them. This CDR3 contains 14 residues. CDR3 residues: CASSIAAGNYEQYF. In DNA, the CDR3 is TGTGCCAGTAGTATAGCGGCAGGGAATTACGAGCAGTACTTC.